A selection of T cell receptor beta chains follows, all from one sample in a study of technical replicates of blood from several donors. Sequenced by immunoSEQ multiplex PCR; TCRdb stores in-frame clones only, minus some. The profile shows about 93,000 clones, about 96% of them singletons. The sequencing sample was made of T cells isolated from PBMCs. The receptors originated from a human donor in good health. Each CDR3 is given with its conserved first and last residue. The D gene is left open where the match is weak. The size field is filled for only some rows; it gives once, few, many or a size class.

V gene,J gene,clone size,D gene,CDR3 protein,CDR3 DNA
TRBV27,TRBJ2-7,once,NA,CASSNRDNREQYF,TGTGCCAGCAGTAACCGGGACAACAGGGAGCAGTACTTC
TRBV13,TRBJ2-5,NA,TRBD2,CASSFSGGQETQYF,TGTGCCAGCAGCTTCAGCGGGGGACAAGAGACCCAGTACTTC
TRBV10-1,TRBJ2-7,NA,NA,CASSESYRAGREQYF,TGCGCCAGCAGTGAGTCCTACAGGGCTGGGAGAGAGCAGTACTTC
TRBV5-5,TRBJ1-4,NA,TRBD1,CASSWSLTGGPNEKLFF,TGTGCCAGCAGCTGGAGCTTAACAGGGGGCCCTAATGAAAAACTGTTTTTT
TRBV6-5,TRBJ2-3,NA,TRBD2,CASSGLAGGTDTQYF,TGTGCCAGCAGTGGACTAGCGGGGGGGACAGATACGCAGTATTTT
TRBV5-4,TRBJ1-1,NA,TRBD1,CASSYRGGNTEAFF,TGTGCCAGCAGCTACAGGGGGGGGAACACTGAAGCTTTCTTT
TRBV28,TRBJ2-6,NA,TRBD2,CASSLQGLFQSGANVLTF,TGTGCCAGCAGTTTACAGGGACTATTCCAATCTGGGGCCAACGTCCTGACTTTC
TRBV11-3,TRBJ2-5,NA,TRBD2,CASSDLRLAGAETQYF,TGTGCCAGCAGCGATCTTCGACTAGCGGGGGCGGAGACCCAGTACTTC
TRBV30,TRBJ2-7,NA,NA,CAWSRQGSYEQYF,TGTGCCTGGTCCCGGCAGGGCTCCTACGAGCAGTACTTC
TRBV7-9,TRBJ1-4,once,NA,CASSLSLFSEKLFF,TGTGCCAGCAGCCTAAGCCTCTTTTCGGAAAAACTGTTTTTT
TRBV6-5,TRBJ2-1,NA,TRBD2,CASSFSGSATYNEQFF,TGTGCCAGCAGTTTTAGCGGGAGCGCGACCTACAATGAGCAGTTCTTC
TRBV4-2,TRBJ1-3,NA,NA,CASSQGRHGQIYGNTIYF,TGTGCCAGCAGCCAAGGGCGCCACGGACAGATTTACGGAAACACCATATATTTT
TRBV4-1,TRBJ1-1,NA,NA,CASSQHLAVNTEAFF,TGCGCCAGCAGCCAGCACCTTGCAGTGAACACTGAAGCTTTCTTT
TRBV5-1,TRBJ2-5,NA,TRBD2,CASTGGVAGNQETQYF,TGCGCCAGCACCGGGGGGGTAGCGGGGAACCAAGAGACCCAGTACTTC
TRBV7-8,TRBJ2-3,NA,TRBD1,CASGIQGTDTQYF,TGTGCCAGCGGAATACAGGGGACAGATACGCAGTATTTT
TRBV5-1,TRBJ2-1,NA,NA,CASSLTGGSYNEQFF,TGCGCCAGCAGCCTCACTGGGGGGTCCTACAATGAGCAGTTCTTC
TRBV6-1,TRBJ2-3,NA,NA,CASSEMAGARTDTQYF,TGTGCCAGCAGTGAAATGGCGGGGGCGCGCACAGATACGCAGTATTTT
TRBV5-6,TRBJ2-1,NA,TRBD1,CASSFYRGSSYNEQFF,TGTGCCAGCAGCTTTTACAGGGGCAGCTCCTACAATGAGCAGTTCTTC
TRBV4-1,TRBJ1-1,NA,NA,CASSQVTGGLMNTEAFF,TGCGCCAGCAGCCAAGTAACCGGGGGGCTCATGAACACTGAAGCTTTCTTT
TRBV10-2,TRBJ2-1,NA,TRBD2,CASVAGRGEEQFF,TGCGCCAGCGTAGCGGGAAGGGGGGAGGAGCAGTTCTTC
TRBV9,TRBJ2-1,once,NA,CASSWGGLYNEQFF,TGTGCCAGCAGCTGGGGGGGCCTGTACAATGAGCAGTTCTTC
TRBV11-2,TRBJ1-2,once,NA,CASSLASSNYGYTF,TGTGCCAGCAGCTTGGCCAGTTCTAACTATGGCTACACCTTC
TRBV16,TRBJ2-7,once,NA,CASSHFSEAYEQYF,TGTGCCAGCAGCCATTTCTCGGAGGCCTACGAGCAGTACTTC
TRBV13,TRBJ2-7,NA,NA,CASSLGILTSEQYF,TGTGCCAGCAGCTTAGGCATCCTAACGAGCGAGCAGTACTTC
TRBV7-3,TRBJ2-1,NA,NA,CASSLRSAGTTNEQFF,TGTGCCAGCAGCTTACGGTCGGCAGGAACCACCAATGAGCAGTTCTTC
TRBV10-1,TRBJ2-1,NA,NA,CASSDPRVGNEQFF,TGCGCCAGCAGTGACCCCAGGGTAGGGAATGAGCAGTTCTTC
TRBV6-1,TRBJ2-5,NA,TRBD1,CASSERRTGLGTQYF,TGTGCCAGCAGTGAAAGGCGGACAGGCCTGGGGACCCAGTACTTC
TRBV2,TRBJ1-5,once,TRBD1,CASSDGTANQPQHF,TGTGCCAGCAGTGACGGGACAGCCAATCAGCCCCAGCATTTT
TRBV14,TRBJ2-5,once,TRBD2,CASSQVGGRGETQYF,TGTGCCAGCAGCCAAGTCGGCGGGAGAGGAGAGACCCAGTACTTC
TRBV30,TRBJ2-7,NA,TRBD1,CAWSVTGAYEQYF,TGTGCCTGGAGTGTTACAGGGGCCTACGAGCAGTACTTC
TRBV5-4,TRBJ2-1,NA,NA,CASSPIGEQFF,TGTGCCAGCAGCCCCATCGGGGAGCAGTTCTTC
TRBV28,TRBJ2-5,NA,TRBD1,CASRSQGAWETQYF,TGTGCCAGCAGGTCTCAGGGGGCATGGGAGACCCAGTACTTC
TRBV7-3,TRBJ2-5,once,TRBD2,CASSLTGAGVQETQYF,TGTGCCAGCAGCTTAACGGGTGCGGGGGTCCAAGAGACCCAGTACTTC